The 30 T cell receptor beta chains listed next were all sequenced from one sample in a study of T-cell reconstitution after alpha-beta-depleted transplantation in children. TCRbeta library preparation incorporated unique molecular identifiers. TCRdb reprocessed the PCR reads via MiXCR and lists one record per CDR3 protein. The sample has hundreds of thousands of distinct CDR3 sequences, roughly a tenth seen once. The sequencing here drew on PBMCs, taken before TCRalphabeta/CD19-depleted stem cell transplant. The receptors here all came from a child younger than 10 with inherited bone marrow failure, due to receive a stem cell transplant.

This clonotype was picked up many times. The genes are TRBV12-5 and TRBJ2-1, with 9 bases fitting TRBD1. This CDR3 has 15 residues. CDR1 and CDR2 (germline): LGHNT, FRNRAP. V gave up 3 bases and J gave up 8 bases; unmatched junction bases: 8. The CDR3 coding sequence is TGTGCTAGTGGTTTTGGGACAGGGACAGGCGATGAGCAGTTCTTC. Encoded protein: CASGFGTGTGDEQFF.

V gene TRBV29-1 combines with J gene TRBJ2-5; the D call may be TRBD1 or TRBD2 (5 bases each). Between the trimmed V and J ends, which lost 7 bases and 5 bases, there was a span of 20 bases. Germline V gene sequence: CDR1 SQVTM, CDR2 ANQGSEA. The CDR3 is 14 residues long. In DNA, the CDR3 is TGCAGCGCTGAGGGGTCGTTTTTTTCCGAGACCCAGTACTTC. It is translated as CSAEGSFFSETQYF.

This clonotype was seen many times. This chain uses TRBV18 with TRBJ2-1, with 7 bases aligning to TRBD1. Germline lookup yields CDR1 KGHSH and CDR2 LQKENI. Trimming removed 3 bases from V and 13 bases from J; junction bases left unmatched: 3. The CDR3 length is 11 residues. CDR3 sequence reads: CASSPGQSQFF. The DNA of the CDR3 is TGTGCCAGCTCACCGGGACAGTCACAGTTCTTC. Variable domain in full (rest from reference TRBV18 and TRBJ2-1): NAGVMQNPRHLVRRRGQEARLRCSPMKGHSHVYWYRQLPEEGLKFMVYLQKENIIDESGMPKERFSAEFPKEGPSILRIQQVVRGDSAAYFCASSPGQSQFFGPGTRLTVL.

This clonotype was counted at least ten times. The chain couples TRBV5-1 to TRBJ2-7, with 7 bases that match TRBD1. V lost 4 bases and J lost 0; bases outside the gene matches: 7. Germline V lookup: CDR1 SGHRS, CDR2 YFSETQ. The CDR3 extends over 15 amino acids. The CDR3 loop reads CASSRTGTDSYEQYF. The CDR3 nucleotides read TGCGCCAGCAGCCGAACCGGGACAGACTCCTACGAGCAGTACTTC.

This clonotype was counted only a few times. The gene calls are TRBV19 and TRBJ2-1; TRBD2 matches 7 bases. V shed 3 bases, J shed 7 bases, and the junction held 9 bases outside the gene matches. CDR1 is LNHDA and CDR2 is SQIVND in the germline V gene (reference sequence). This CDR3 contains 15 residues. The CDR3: CASSMGDYRGNEQFF. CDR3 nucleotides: TGTGCCAGTAGTATGGGGGACTACCGGGGAAATGAGCAGTTCTTC.

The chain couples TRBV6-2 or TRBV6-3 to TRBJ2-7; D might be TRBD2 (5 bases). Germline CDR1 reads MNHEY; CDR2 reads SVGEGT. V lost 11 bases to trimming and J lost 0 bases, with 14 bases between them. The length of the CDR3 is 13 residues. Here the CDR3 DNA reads TGTGCCGTTGGAGAGGGAAGCTCCTACGAGCAGTACTTC. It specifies CAVGEGSSYEQYF.

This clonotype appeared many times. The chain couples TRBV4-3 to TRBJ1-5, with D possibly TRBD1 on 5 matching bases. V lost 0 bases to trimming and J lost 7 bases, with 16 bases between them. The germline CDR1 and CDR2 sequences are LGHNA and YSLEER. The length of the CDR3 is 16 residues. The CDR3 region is CASSQDREQGGQPQHF. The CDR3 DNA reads TGCGCCAGCAGCCAAGATCGGGAGCAGGGCGGACAGCCCCAGCATTTT.

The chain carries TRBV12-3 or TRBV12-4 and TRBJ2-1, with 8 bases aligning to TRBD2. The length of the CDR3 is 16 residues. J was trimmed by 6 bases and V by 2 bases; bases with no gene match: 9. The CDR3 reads CASSLRVSGDLNEQFF. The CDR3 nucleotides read TGTGCCAGCAGTTTAAGGGTTAGCGGGGACCTCAATGAGCAGTTCTTC.

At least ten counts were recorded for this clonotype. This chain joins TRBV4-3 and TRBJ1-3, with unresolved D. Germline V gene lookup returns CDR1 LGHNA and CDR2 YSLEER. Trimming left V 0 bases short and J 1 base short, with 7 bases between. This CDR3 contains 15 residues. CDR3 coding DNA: TGCGCCAGCAGCCAAGAGTGGGGTTCTGGAAACACCATATATTTT. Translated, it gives CASSQEWGSGNTIYF.

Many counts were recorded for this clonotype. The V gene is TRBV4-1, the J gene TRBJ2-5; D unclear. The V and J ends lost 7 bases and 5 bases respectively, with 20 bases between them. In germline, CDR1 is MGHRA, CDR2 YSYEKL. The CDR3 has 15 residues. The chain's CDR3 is CASTNRLGFQETQYF. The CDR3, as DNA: TGCGCCAGCACCAATCGCCTGGGGTTTCAGGAGACCCAGTACTTC.

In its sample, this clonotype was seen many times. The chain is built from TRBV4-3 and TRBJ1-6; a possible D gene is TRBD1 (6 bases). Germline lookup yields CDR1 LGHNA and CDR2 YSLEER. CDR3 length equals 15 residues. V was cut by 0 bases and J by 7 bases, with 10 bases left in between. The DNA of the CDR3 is TGCGCCAGCAGCCAAGATTGGCAGGGGAATTCACCCCTCCACTTT. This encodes CASSQDWQGNSPLHF.

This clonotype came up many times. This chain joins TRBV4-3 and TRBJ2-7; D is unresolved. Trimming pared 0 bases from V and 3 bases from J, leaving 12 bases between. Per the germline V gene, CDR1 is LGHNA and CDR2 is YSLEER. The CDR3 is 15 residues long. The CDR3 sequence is CASSQERPPLYEQYF. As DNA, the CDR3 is TGCGCCAGCAGCCAAGAGAGGCCCCCCCTCTACGAGCAGTACTTC.

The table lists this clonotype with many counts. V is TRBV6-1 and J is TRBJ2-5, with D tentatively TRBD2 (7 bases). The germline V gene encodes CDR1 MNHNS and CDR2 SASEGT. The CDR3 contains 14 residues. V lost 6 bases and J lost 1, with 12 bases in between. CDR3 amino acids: CASRGGGGQETQYF. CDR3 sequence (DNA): TGTGCCAGCAGGGGGGGAGGGGGCCAAGAGACCCAGTACTTC.

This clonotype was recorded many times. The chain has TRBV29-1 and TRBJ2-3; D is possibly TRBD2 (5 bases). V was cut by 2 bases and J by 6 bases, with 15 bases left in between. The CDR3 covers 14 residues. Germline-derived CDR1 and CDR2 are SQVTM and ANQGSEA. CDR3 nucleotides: TGCAGCGTTGAATCCCGGGAACGGCGGGATACGCAGTATTTT. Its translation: CSVESRERRDTQYF.

In DNA, the CDR3 is TGTGCCTGGAGTGCGGGGGGCGCGGGAGCTTTCTTT. It codes for CAWSAGGAGAFF. The chain employs TRBV30 and TRBJ1-1, with D possibly matching TRBD1 (6 bases). The CDR3 contains 12 residues. V lost 1 base and J lost 10, with 13 bases in between. CDR1 is GTSNPN, CDR2 SVGIG, per germline (reference sequence).

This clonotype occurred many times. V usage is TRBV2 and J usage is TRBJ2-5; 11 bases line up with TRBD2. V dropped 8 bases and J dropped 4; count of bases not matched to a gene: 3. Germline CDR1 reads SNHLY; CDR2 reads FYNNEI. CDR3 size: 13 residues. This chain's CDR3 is CASLAGGGETQYF. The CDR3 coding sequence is TGTGCCAGCCTAGCGGGAGGCGGAGAGACCCAGTACTTC. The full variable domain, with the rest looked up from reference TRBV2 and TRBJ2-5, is EPEVTQTPSHQVTQMGQEVILRCVPISNHLYFYWYRQILGQKVEFLVSFYNNEISEKSEIFDDQFSVERPDGSNFTLKIRSTKLEDSAMYFCASLAGGGETQYFGPGTRLLVL.

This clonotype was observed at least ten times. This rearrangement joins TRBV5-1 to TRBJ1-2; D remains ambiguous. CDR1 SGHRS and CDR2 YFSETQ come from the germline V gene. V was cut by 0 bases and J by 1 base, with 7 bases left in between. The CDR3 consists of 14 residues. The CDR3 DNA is TGCGCCAGCAGCTTGGAGTCAGTTAACTATGGCTACACCTTC. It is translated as CASSLESVNYGYTF.

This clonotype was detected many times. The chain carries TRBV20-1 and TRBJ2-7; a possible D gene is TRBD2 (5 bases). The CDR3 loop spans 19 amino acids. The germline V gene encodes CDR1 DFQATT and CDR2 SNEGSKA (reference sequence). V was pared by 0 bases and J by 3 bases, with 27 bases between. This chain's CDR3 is CSARDPRTRARGRGYEQYF. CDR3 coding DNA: TGCAGTGCTAGAGATCCCCGAACCCGGGCCCGAGGGAGAGGCTACGAGCAGTACTTC.

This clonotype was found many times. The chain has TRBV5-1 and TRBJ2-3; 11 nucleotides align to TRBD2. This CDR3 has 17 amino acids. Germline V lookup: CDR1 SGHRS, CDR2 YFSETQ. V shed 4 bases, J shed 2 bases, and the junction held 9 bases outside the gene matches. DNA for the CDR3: TGCGCCAGCAGCACAGGTAGCGGGAGGGCCTTCACAGATACGCAGTATTTT. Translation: CASSTGSGRAFTDTQYF.

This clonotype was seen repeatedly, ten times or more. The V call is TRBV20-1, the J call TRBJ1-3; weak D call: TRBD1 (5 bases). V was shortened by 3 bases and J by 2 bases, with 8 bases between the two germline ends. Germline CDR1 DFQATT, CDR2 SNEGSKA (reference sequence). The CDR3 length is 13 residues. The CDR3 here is CSARGGTGNTIYF. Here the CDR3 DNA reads TGCAGTGCTAGGGGGGGGACTGGAAACACCATATATTTT.

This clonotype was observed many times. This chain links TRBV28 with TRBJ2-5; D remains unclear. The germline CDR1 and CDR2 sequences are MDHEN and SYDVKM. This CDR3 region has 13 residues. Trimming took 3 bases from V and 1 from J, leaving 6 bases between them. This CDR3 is CASSLTFQETQYF. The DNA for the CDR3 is TGTGCCAGCAGTTTGACATTCCAAGAGACCCAGTACTTC.

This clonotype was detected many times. The CDR3, as DNA: TGTGCCAGCAGCCGGGGAGTCGTAGGCTACACCTTC. The encoded protein is CASSRGVVGYTF. The chain recombines TRBV28 with TRBJ1-2; D ambiguous. Germline V gene lookup returns CDR1 MDHEN and CDR2 SYDVKM. The CDR3 totals 12 residues. V dropped 6 bases and J dropped 8 bases, with 13 bases sitting between them.

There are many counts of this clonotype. The CDR3 DNA reads as TGCGCCAGCAGCCGACGGCTGAACCGGGACTCAAACAATGAGCAGTTCTTC. Its translation is CASSRRLNRDSNNEQFF. This chain connects TRBV5-1 to TRBJ2-1, with D maybe TRBD2 (6 bases). V lost 4 bases to trimming and J lost 5 bases, with 22 bases between them. Germline assignment: CDR1 SGHRS and CDR2 YFSETQ. CDR3 size: 17 residues. Supplemented by reference TRBV5-1 and TRBJ2-1, the full variable domain reads KAGVTQTPRYLIKTRGQQVTLSCSPISGHRSVSWYQQTPGQGLQFLFEYFSETQRNKGNFPGRFSGRQFSNSRSEMNVSTLELGDSALYLCASSRRLNRDSNNEQFFGPGTRLTVL.

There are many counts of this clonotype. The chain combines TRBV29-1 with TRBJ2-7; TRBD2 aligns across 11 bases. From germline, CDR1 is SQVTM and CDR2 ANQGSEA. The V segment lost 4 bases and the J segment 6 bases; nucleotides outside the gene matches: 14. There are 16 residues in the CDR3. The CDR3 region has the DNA TGCAGCGTTGTATACCCCACTAGCGGGAGAGCGGGCGAGCAGTACTTC. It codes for CSVVYPTSGRAGEQYF.

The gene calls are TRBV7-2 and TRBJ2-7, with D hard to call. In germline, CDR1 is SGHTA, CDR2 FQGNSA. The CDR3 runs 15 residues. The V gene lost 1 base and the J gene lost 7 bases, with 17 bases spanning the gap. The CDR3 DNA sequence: TGTGCCAGCAGCTTAGGAGGAGAGCCTATCGGAGAGCAGTACTTC. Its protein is CASSLGGEPIGEQYF.

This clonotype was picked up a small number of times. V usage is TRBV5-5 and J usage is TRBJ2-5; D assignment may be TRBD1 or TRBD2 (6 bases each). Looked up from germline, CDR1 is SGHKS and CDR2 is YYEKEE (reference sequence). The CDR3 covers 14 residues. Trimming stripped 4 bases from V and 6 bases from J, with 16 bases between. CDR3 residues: CASSNLKGGQTQYF. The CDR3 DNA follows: TGTGCCAGCAGCAATTTGAAGGGGGGTCAGACCCAGTACTTC. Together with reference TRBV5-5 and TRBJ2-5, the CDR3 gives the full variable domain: DAGVTQSPTHLIKTRGQQVTLRCSPISGHKSVSWYQQVLGQGPQFIFQYYEKEERGRGNFPDRFSARQFPNYSSELNVNALLLGDSALYLCASSNLKGGQTQYFGPGTRLLVL.

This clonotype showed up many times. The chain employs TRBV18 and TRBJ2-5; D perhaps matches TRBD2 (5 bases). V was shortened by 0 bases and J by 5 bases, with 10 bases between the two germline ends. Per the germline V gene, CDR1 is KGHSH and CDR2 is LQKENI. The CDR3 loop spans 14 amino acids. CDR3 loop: CASSPPEVMETQYF. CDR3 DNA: TGTGCCAGCTCACCACCGGAGGTGATGGAGACCCAGTACTTC.

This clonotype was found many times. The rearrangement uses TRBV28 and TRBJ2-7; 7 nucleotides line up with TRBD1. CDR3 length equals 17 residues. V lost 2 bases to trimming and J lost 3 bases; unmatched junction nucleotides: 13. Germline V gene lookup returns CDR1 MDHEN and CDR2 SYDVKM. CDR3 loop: CASSLVQAGTERYEQYF. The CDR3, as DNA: TGTGCCAGCAGTTTAGTCCAAGCCGGGACAGAACGCTACGAGCAGTACTTC.

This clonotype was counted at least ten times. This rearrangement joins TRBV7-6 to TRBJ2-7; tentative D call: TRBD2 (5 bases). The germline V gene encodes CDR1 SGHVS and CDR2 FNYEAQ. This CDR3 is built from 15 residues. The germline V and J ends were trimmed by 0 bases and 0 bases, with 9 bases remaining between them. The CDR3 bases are TGTGCCAGCAGCTTAGCAGGAGAGGGCTCCTACGAGCAGTACTTC. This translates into CASSLAGEGSYEQYF.

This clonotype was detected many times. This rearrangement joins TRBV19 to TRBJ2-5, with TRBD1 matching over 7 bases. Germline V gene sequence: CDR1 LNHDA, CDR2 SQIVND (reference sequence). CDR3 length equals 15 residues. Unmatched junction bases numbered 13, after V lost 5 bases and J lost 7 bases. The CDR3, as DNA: TGTGCCAGTAGTCGTCAGGGGGTCCTTTGGGGGACCCAGTACTTC. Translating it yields CASSRQGVLWGTQYF. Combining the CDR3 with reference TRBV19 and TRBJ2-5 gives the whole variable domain DGGITQSPKYLFRKEGQNVTLSCEQNLNHDAMYWYRQDPGQGLRLIYYSQIVNDFQKGDIAEGYSVSREKKESFPLTVTSAQKNPTAFYLCASSRQGVLWGTQYFGPGTRLLVL.